This T cell receptor beta chain was sequenced in a study of T cell repertoires in aging, cancer and after chemotherapy (dated by TCRdb to the late 2010s). For context, the study as a whole: Donors spanned six age groups from 30 or younger to 70 or older, with at least three individuals per group. In the solid tumor group, paired pre- and post-chemotherapy samples were obtained from brain tumor (glioblastoma) patients receiving temozolomide-based therapy. Millions of TCR reads were contained in the full dataset. The study profiled peripheral blood TCR beta repertoires from healthy donors and cancer patients to examine immunoaging and T cell reconstitution after chemotherapy. Alongside around 97 healthy donors serving as a reference group, the cohort included roughly 220 cancer patients, of whom more than 85 had hematological cancers and fewer than 130 had solid cancers. Beyond this particular receptor, the publication reports: In healthy donors, the drop in TCR diversity with age came mainly from a loss of richness, whereas in cancer patients a loss of evenness also played a part. It was noted by the authors that conclusions about immunological memory after chemotherapy cannot be drawn from the repertoire data. Compared with age-matched healthy donors, untreated patients with hematological or solid cancers had significantly lower TCR diversity and higher clonality in blood. Median generation probability increased over the chemotherapy interval in both cancer cohorts, suggesting repertoire reconstitution through rebound thymic output.

In its sample, this clonotype comes out as medium-sized (0.01 to 0.1%). The specificity of this receptor is unknown. No qualities accompany the bases; no much larger clone lies one base away. Instead of sorted cells or RNA, genomic DNA extracted from peripheral blood served as the source for amplifying TCR beta rearrangements. The germline V gene gives CDR1 as MNHNS and CDR2 as SASEGT. V drops 4 bases and J drops 7 bases, leaving 11 bases in between. The CDR3, cysteine through phenylalanine, is 14 amino acids long. The DNA shown is the 42-base CDR3, in frame from base 1. Rearranged TRB sequences spanning V, D and J segments were amplified by multiplex touch-down PCR using a mixed TRB-A/B primer pool. Illumina adapters and sample indices were attached to the amplicons through two consecutive PCR reactions run with Phusion HS II polymerase. Amplicons were gel-purified using the NucleoSpin Gel and PCR Clean-up kit and were subsequently checked with Qubit and an Agilent 2100 Bioanalyzer. Sequencing of libraries was carried out on an Illumina MiSeq in 600-cycle, single-indexed, paired-end runs. The original methods were these. TRB sequences were processed with MiXCR versions 2.12 and 3.0.5. A clone was defined as each unique CDR3 nucleotide sequence, and only productive sequences supported by at least two reads were kept. The repertoire metrics were Shannon diversity, evenness, clonality (defined as one minus evenness), and alpha-parameterized diversity profiles covering alpha 0 to 5. The IGoR algorithm was used to calculate generation probabilities for clones in the paired samples taken before and after chemotherapy. The public reads were quality trimmed at Q25 with fastp and then assembled into clones with MiXCR by TCRdb, keeping productive beta chains. Rows matching on CDR3 protein sequence are summarized as one entry with the most common DNA and genes. TCRdb, rather than the study authors, made the V and J calls. The sample table lists about 3,800 distinct CDR3 sequences, around 30% of them with a count of one. About 20% of the sample lies in the top ten.

The rearrangement joined TRBV6-1 to TRBJ1-6; 6 matching bases give a weak D call of TRBD1. The sample was blood. This sequence originates from a human donor with a solid tumor. The nucleotide sequence reads as follows: TGTGCCAGCAGTGGCGGACAGTCGAATTCACCCCTCCACTTT. Protein translation: CASSGGQSNSPLHF.